This is a list of T cell receptor beta chains from one sample in a study of monozygotic twins with inflammatory bowel disease. TCRdb re-called the 5' RACE reads and shows each CDR3 protein once, DNA omitted. The sample holds under 200,000 distinct CDR3 sequences. What was sequenced was blood. The source of these receptors is a human donor with ulcerative colitis or Crohn's disease, or a healthy co-twin of an affected twin (not recorded which). Each CDR3 is given with its conserved first and last residue.

v_gene	j_gene	CDR3aa
TRBV13	TRBJ2-7	CASSLAPIPGPDSLQYF
TRBV5-1	TRBJ2-3	CASSRGLAGGPPDTQYF
TRBV7-2	TRBJ1-2	CASSLDGGRTKGYTF
TRBV7-3	TRBJ2-2	CASSKAGGDGELFF
TRBV10-3	TRBJ2-1	CAISELRTSGIFNEQFF
TRBV20-1	TRBJ1-2	CSASGETYGYTF
TRBV3-1	TRBJ1-5	CPSSRPGTAQHF
TRBV3-1	TRBJ2-2	CASSPITGELLF
TRBV27	TRBJ2-6	CASSVEGLLPNVLTF
TRBV20-1	TRBJ2-7	CSAQDRTHSYEQYF
TRBV20-1	TRBJ1-5	CSASLGPGGSNQPQHF
TRBV20-1	TRBJ1-5	CSARARGNQPQHF
TRBV5-1	TRBJ1-4	CASSLPAAPNEKLFF
TRBV6-6	TRBJ2-3	CASIRLAEDTQYF
TRBV7-2	TRBJ2-5	CASSLRGGTQYF
TRBV5-1	TRBJ2-7	CASSATPGLATYEQYF
TRBV28	TRBJ2-1	CASSFPLSDGGGLALKAYNEQFF
TRBV27	TRBJ1-3	CASSYSGPTGSGNTIYF
TRBV5-1	TRBJ2-4	CASSLTPAREENIQYF
TRBV4-3	TRBJ2-7	CASSQDRGHTSGQYF
TRBV2	TRBJ1-2	CASSELQGYGYTF
TRBV2	TRBJ1-4	CASTRDGRNEKLFF
TRBV2	TRBJ2-7	CASSGSSYEQYF
TRBV20-1	TRBJ2-3	CSAAGGTSKADTQYF
TRBV29-1	TRBJ2-7	CSVEDWSGGGYEQYF
TRBV7-6	TRBJ2-4	CASSLETSGNIQYF
TRBV11-2	TRBJ2-2	CASSLQTGSNTGELFF
TRBV18	TRBJ2-2	CASSKFPGELFF
TRBV28	TRBJ2-3	CASSLIEGRADTQYF
TRBV7-8	TRBJ2-2	CASSLWVGSGSNTGELFF
TRBV28	TRBJ2-5	CASSLPLYFEETQYF
TRBV5-1	TRBJ2-1	CASSLVSGGNEQFF
TRBV12-3/TRBV12-4	TRBJ2-1	CASSLLAGGSYNEQFF
TRBV5-1	TRBJ2-7	CASSLWLAGSYEQYF
TRBV20-1	TRBJ1-5	CSALQGEGNQPQHF
TRBV5-4	TRBJ1-4	CASSLGAANEKLFF
TRBV7-6	TRBJ1-1	CASSWGTGRTEAFF
TRBV28	TRBJ2-7	CAIGRRRGRGFGTYEQYF
TRBV5-1	TRBJ1-1	CASSLELISEAFF
TRBV24-1	TRBJ2-2	CATGDRDRNTGELFF